What follows are 28 T cell receptor beta chains derived from one specimen sequenced in a study of T cell responses to AZD1222 COVID-19 vaccine. TCRdb's table, derived via immunoSEQ multiplex PCR, lists solely in-frame clones and lacks some. This sample carries under 150,000 clones, around 83% of them seen once, and the ten largest clones take 4.1%. Sequenced here: peripheral blood, sampled on day 0 of MenACWY control vaccination. These receptors originate from an adult in good health.

V gene TRBV4-1 combines with J gene TRBJ1-5; D might be TRBD1 (5 bases). Germline loops: CDR1 MGHRA, CDR2 YSYEKL. The CDR3 extends over 14 amino acids. V dropped 4 bases and J dropped 9 bases, with 16 bases sitting between them. The CDR3, as DNA: TGCGCCAGCAGCCTACAGGAGGGGCCCCCGCCCCAGCATTTT. Its translation is CASSLQEGPPPQHF.

This clone has more than one count but fewer than ten. The V call is TRBV5-6, the J call TRBJ1-5; weak D call: TRBD1 (5 bases). The CDR3 spans 17 residues. Deletions cut 1 base from V and 2 bases from J, with 16 bases between. Germline V gene sequence: CDR1 SGHDT, CDR2 YYEEEE. The CDR3 DNA reads as TGTGCCAGCAGCTTGATCGGGGCGCAGGGCCGCAATCAGCCCCAGCATTTT. Protein: CASSLIGAQGRNQPQHF. The variable domain in full, completed from reference TRBV5-6 and TRBJ1-5, reads DAGVTQSPTHLIKTRGQQVTLRCSPKSGHDTVSWYQQALGQGPQFIFQYYEEEERQRGNFPDRFSGHQFPNYSSELNVNALLLGDSALYLCASSLIGAQGRNQPQHFGDGTRLSIL.

The chain links TRBV27 to TRBJ2-1; no firm D call. This CDR3 is built from 12 residues. The germline V gene has CDR1 MNHEY and CDR2 SMNVEV (reference sequence). The V end lost 7 bases, the J end lost 7 bases, and 11 bases lay between the germline ends. DNA for the CDR3: TGTGCCAGCACCCGAATGGGGAATGAGCAGTTCTTC. Translation: CASTRMGNEQFF.

This clone was seen more than once but under ten times. The J gene is TRBJ1-6, the V gene TRBV20-1; D remains ambiguous. Germline assignment: CDR1 DFQATT and CDR2 SNEGSKA (reference sequence). This CDR3 spans 17 amino acids. V gave up 3 bases and J gave up 0 bases, with 15 bases separating them. The DNA of the CDR3 is TGCAGTGCTAGTCGACCAGGCGCCAGCTCCTATAATTCACCCCTCCACTTT. Protein product: CSASRPGASSYNSPLHF.

The J gene is TRBJ1-1, the V gene TRBV14; TRBD1 might be the D (5 bases). V was cut by 6 bases and J by 5 bases, with 10 bases left in between. Germline V lookup: CDR1 SGHDN, CDR2 FVKESK. This CDR3 region has 12 residues. The CDR3 DNA reads as TGTGCCAGCAGTCACTGGGGGACTGAAGCTTTCTTT. Encoded protein: CASSHWGTEAFF.

V and J are TRBV5-1 and TRBJ2-5; D is ambiguous. This CDR3 comprises 15 residues. V lost 4 bases and J 5 bases, leaving 18 bases between the germline ends. CDR1 is SGHRS and CDR2 is YFSETQ in the germline V gene. This chain's CDR3 is CASSPGVRLGETQYF. For the CDR3, the DNA is TGCGCCAGCAGCCCCGGTGTGCGGCTTGGCGAGACCCAGTACTTC.

V is TRBV28 and J is TRBJ1-5; maybe TRBD1 (6 bases). This CDR3 has 14 residues. CDR1 is MDHEN and CDR2 is SYDVKM in the germline V gene. V lost 6 bases to trimming and J lost 4 bases, with 13 bases between them. CDR3 coding DNA: TGTGCCAGCAGCCCCGACAGGTTAAATCAGCCCCAGCATTTT. Translated: CASSPDRLNQPQHF.

The genes are TRBV10-2 and TRBJ1-2; D gene unclear. CDR1 and CDR2 from the germline V gene are WSHSY and SAAADI. V was trimmed by 7 bases and J by 6 bases, leaving 15 bases between them. CDR3 size: 13 residues. The CDR3 region has the DNA TGCGCCAGCACCGGGCAGGCGATGGATGGCTACACCTTC. Protein: CASTGQAMDGYTF.

This chain connects TRBV18 to TRBJ1-2; D unclear. V lost 0 bases to trimming and J lost 8 bases, with 13 bases between them. The germline gives CDR1 KGHSH, CDR2 LQKENI. The CDR3 runs to 14 residues. In nucleotides, the CDR3 is TGTGCCAGCTCACCACCGGAGATTACTATGGGCTACACCTTC. Amino acid sequence: CASSPPEITMGYTF.

The chain combines TRBV9 with TRBJ2-1; D may be TRBD1 (6 bases). CDR1 is SGDLS, CDR2 YYNGEE, per germline. The CDR3 extends over 14 amino acids. V was pared by 2 bases and J by 8 bases, with 14 bases between. The CDR3 nucleotides read TGTGCCAGCAGCGTGATGGGGGCAGATGATGAGCAGTTCTTC. It encodes CASSVMGADDEQFF.

This clone came up a few times. The V gene is TRBV5-1, the J gene TRBJ2-3; D is unclear. Germline CDR1 reads SGHRS; CDR2 reads YFSETQ. This CDR3 is built from 12 residues. The ends were cut back, 1 base at V and 2 bases at J, with 2 bases in the middle. The CDR3 nucleotides are TGCGCCAGCAGCTTGCCCACAGATACGCAGTATTTT. This translates into CASSLPTDTQYF.

The CDR3 here is CASSLQGARTDTQYF. CDR3 DNA: TGTGCCAGCAGTTTACAGGGGGCGAGGACAGATACGCAGTATTTT. The chain has TRBV7-8 and TRBJ2-3; the match to TRBD1 covers 9 bases. V was clipped by 6 bases and J by 3 bases; unmatched bases: 7. This CDR3 is 15 amino acids long. Germline values: CDR1 SGHVS, CDR2 FQNEAQ.

The chain employs TRBV6-5 and TRBJ2-1, with 11 nucleotides matching TRBD2. V shed 6 bases, J shed 4 bases, and the junction held 5 bases outside the gene matches. The CDR3 has 15 residues. Germline V gene sequence: CDR1 MNHEY, CDR2 SVGAGI. This CDR3 is CASSQGTSGYNEQFF. In nucleotides, the CDR3 is TGTGCCAGCAGCCAGGGGACTAGCGGATACAATGAGCAGTTCTTC.

Only one count was recorded for this clone. V is TRBV28 and J is TRBJ1-4; D is ambiguous. CDR3 length equals 13 residues. CDR1 and CDR2 (germline): MDHEN, SYDVKM. V was shortened by 8 bases and J by 0 bases, with 7 bases between the two germline ends. The CDR3, as DNA: TGTGCCAGCGACGATGCAACTAATGAAAAACTGTTTTTT. Translation: CASDDATNEKLFF.

The chain links TRBV14 to TRBJ1-1; no definite D call. Germline values: CDR1 SGHDN, CDR2 FVKESK. Trimming cost V 5 bases and J 1 base, with 8 bases left between them. The CDR3 consists of 13 residues. The CDR3 region is CASSWTRNTEAFF. The CDR3, as DNA: TGTGCCAGCAGCTGGACTCGGAACACTGAAGCTTTCTTT.

J is TRBJ2-7 and V is TRBV5-4; TRBD1 agrees at 9 bases. V shed 4 bases and J 0 bases; nucleotides not matched to a gene: 5. This CDR3 is 15 amino acids long. The V gene's germline CDR1 is SGHNT and CDR2 YYREEE (reference sequence). CDR3 sequence reads: CASSPRDRASYEQYF. CDR3 coding DNA: TGTGCCAGCAGCCCCCGGGACAGGGCCTCCTACGAGCAGTACTTC.

This clone was seen more than once but under ten times. CDR3 DNA: TGCGCCAGCAGCTGGGGGCAGAAGATACCCTACGAGCAGTACTTC. Translated: CASSWGQKIPYEQYF. The chain joins TRBV5-1 to TRBJ2-7; maybe TRBD1 (6 bases). This CDR3 has 15 residues. Germline assignment: CDR1 SGHRS and CDR2 YFSETQ. The V end was cut by 3 bases, the J end by 2 bases, with 15 bases between.

The chain links TRBV4-1 to TRBJ1-6; tentative D call: TRBD1 (5 bases). Trimming removed 0 bases at V and 7 bases at J, with 16 bases between. The CDR3 is made up of 17 amino acids. CDR1 is MGHRA and CDR2 is YSYEKL in the germline V gene. The CDR3 DNA reads TGCGCCAGCAGCCAAGATCCGGGCAGGGAGGACAATTCACCCCTCCACTTT. Its translation: CASSQDPGREDNSPLHF.

V usage is TRBV29-1 and J usage is TRBJ2-7, with 10 bases lining up with TRBD1. The V segment lost 6 bases and the J segment 6 bases; nucleotides outside the gene matches: 5. Germline loops: CDR1 SQVTM, CDR2 ANQGSEA. The CDR3 has 12 residues. CDR3 amino acids: CSVLRDRGEQYF. CDR3 bases: TGCAGCGTGCTCCGGGACAGGGGCGAGCAGTACTTC.

The rearrangement links TRBV6-5 to TRBJ1-1; D gene unclear. Trimming stripped 0 bases from V and 1 base from J, with 3 bases between. CDR3 length: 13 residues. Germline V gene sequence: CDR1 MNHEY, CDR2 SVGAGI. CDR3 nucleotides: TGTGCCAGCAGTTACTCCGAGAACACTGAAGCTTTCTTT. This codes for CASSYSENTEAFF.

This chain joins TRBV7-7 and TRBJ2-2; 10 nucleotides match TRBD1. This CDR3 is built from 18 residues. In germline, CDR1 is SSHAT, CDR2 FNYEAQ (reference sequence). V trimming: 5 bases; J trimming: 4 bases; junction bases outside the gene matches: 13. The CDR3 loop is CASSPRTGTGVTTGELFF. Written as DNA, the CDR3 is TGTGCCAGCAGCCCCCGAACCGGGACAGGGGTAACCACCGGGGAGCTGTTTTTT.

The V gene is TRBV5-4, the J gene TRBJ1-4, with a weak D call TRBD1 (6 bases). Trimming stripped 4 bases from V and 10 bases from J, with 17 bases between. The germline V gene encodes CDR1 SGHNT and CDR2 YYREEE (reference sequence). The CDR3 contains 14 residues. CDR3 DNA sequence: TGTGCCAGCAGCCGCCGACAGGTAAGGGTAAAACTGTTTTTT. This codes for CASSRRQVRVKLFF.

V and J are TRBV3-1 (or the pseudogene TRBV3-2) and TRBJ2-5, with D uncertain. Deletions cut 4 bases from V and 4 bases from J, with 10 bases between. This CDR3 comprises 13 residues. Germline assignment: CDR1 LGHDT and CDR2 YNNKEL (reference sequence). CDR3 protein: CASSPSGPETQYF. CDR3 coding DNA: TGTGCCAGCAGCCCGAGTGGGCCAGAGACCCAGTACTTC.

V and J are TRBV10-3 and TRBJ1-1; D is unclear. CDR3 length: 11 residues. V was shortened by 1 base and J by 8 bases, with 5 bases between the two germline ends. Germline V CDR1 and CDR2: ENHRY, SYGVKD. CDR3 residues: CAISEYGEAFF. The CDR3 nucleotides are TGTGCCATCAGTGAGTACGGGGAAGCTTTCTTT.

The V call is TRBV6-6, the J call TRBJ1-2; TRBD1 matches 9 bases. The CDR3 runs to 17 residues. With V trimmed by 5 bases and J by 4 bases, 14 bases remained unmatched. The germline V gene has CDR1 MNHNY and CDR2 SVGAGI (reference sequence). This chain's CDR3 is CASSPYAAQGAPYGYTF. The CDR3 DNA follows: TGTGCCAGCAGTCCCTACGCGGCACAGGGGGCTCCCTATGGCTACACCTTC.

This sequence joins TRBV30 and TRBJ1-5; no clear D gene. The germline CDR1 and CDR2 sequences are GTSNPN and SVGIG (reference sequence). This CDR3 has 20 amino acids. V was shortened by 4 bases and J by 1 base, with 29 bases between the two germline ends. The CDR3 spells CAWTAPPETLLLVSNQPQHF. In nucleotides, the CDR3 is TGTGCCTGGACTGCTCCACCGGAGACCCTTCTGCTAGTAAGCAATCAGCCCCAGCATTTT.

This clone was observed once. CDR3 amino acids: CASSLGPPATYEQYF. For the CDR3, the DNA is TGTGCCAGCAGCCTCGGCCCCCCGGCCACCTACGAGCAGTACTTC. V gene TRBV7-3 combines with J gene TRBJ2-7; D is uncertain. Germline V CDR1 and CDR2: SGHTA, FQGTGA. Trimming left V 5 bases short and J 2 bases short, with 16 bases between. The CDR3 consists of 15 residues. The full variable domain, rest sourced from reference TRBV7-3 and TRBJ2-7, is GAGVSQTPSNKVTEKGKYVELRCDPISGHTALYWYRQSLGQGPEFLIYFQGTGAADDSGLPNDRFFAVRPEGSVSTLKIQRTERGDSAVYLCASSLGPPATYEQYFGPGTRLTVT.

The J gene is TRBJ2-1, the V gene TRBV7-2, with D perhaps matching TRBD2 (6 bases). The CDR3 length is 16 residues. The germline V gene encodes CDR1 SGHTA and CDR2 FQGNSA. The V end lost 5 bases, the J end lost 2 bases, and 16 bases lay between the germline ends. CDR3 nucleotide sequence: TGTGCCAGCAGCAGATGGGGCGGGGATACCTACAATGAGCAGTTCTTC. Its protein product is CASSRWGGDTYNEQFF.